Listed here is a single T cell receptor (beta chain). The sample is drawn from a study of blood T cell repertoires in COVID-19. This CDR3 has 14 amino acids. The germline V gene has CDR1 MDHEN and CDR2 SYDVKM. The V end was cut by 4 bases, the J end by 4 bases, with 11 bases between. TCRdb's table, derived via immunoSEQ multiplex PCR, lists solely in-frame clones and lacks some. Of 40,000 to 60,000 clones in the sample, about 88% were seen once. The chain combines TRBV28 with TRBJ1-3; D uncertain. Sequences were obtained from peripheral blood. The source is a middle-aged man with active COVID-19. CDR3 amino acids: CASSSTEGGNTIYF. In DNA, the CDR3 is TGTGCCAGCAGTTCTACAGAGGGCGGAAACACCATATATTTT.